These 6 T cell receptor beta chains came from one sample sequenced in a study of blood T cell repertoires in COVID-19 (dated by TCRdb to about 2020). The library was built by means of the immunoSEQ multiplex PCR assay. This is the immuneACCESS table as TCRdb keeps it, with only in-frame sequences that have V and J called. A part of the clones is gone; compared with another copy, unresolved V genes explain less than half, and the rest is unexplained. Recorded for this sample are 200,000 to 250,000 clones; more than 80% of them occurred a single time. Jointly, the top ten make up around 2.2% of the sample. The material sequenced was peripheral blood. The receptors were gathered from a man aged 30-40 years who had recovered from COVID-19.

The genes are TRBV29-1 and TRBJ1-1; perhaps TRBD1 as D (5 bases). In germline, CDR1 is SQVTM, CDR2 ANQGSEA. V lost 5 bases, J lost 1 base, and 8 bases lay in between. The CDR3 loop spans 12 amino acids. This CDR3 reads CSVTGTNTEAFF. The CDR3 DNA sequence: TGCAGCGTTACAGGAACGAACACTGAAGCTTTCTTT.

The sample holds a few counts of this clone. The CDR3 DNA sequence: TGTGCCAGCAGTGAACTTCCAGGGGCTGAAGCTTTCTTT. Translation gives CASSELPGAEAFF. The chain uses TRBV2 and TRBJ1-1; weak D call: TRBD1 (6 bases). Deletions cut 2 bases from V and 6 bases from J, with 10 bases between. CDR1 and CDR2 from the germline V gene are SNHLY and FYNNEI. CDR3 length equals 13 residues.

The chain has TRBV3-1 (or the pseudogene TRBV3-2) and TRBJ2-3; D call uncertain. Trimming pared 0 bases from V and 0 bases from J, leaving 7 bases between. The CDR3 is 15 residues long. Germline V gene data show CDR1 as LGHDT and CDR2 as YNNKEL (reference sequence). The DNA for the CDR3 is TGTGCCAGCAGCCAAGAGCCCCAGAGCACAGATACGCAGTATTTT. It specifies CASSQEPQSTDTQYF.

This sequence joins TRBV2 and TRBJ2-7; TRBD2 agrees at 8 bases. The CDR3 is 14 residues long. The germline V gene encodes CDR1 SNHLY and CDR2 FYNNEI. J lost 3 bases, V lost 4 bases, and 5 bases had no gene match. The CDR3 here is CASSALSGVYEQYF. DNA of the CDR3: TGTGCCAGCAGTGCCCTTAGCGGGGTCTACGAGCAGTACTTC.

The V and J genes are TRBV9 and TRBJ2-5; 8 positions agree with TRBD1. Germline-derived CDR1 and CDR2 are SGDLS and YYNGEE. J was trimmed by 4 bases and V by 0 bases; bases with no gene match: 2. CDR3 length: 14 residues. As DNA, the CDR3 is TGTGCCAGCAGCGTAGCAGGGGGCCCAGAGACCCAGTACTTC. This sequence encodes CASSVAGGPETQYF. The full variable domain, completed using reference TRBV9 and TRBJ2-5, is DSGVTQTPKHLITATGQRVTLRCSPRSGDLSVYWYQQSLDQGLQFLIQYYNGEERAKGNILERFSAQQFPDLHSELNLSSLELGDSALYFCASSVAGGPETQYFGPGTRLLVL.

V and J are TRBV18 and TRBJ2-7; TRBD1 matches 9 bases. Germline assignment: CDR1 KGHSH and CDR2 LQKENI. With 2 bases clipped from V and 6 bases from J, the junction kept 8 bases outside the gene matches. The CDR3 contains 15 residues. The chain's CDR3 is CASSPTGTGRVEQYF. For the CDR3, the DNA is TGTGCCAGCTCACCAACCGGGACAGGGAGGGTCGAGCAGTACTTC.